These T cell receptor beta chains were read from a single sample in a study of post-analysis software for immune sequencing data. TCRdb independently ran MiXCR on the PCR reads; one entry per CDR3 protein. This table has approximately 570,000 distinct CDR3 sequences, roughly 45% appearing once. Material for sequencing was blood. Source of these receptors: a girl under 18 with multiple sclerosis. Both conserved end residues are part of each CDR3. D genes are given only for firm matches. Clone size is given for some rows only: seen once, a few or many times, or a class if the clone is expanded.

TRBV14	NA	NA	TRBJ2-5	TGTGCCAGCAGCCAAGATAAAGGAAGTAATTACCAAGAGACCCAGTACTTC	CASSQDKGSNYQETQYF
TRBV27	NA	NA	TRBJ1-2	TGTGCCAGCAGCAGGGCCGAGCCAAAGGGGGGCTACACCTTC	CASSRAEPKGGYTF
TRBV28	NA	NA	TRBJ1-2	TGTGCCAGCAGTTTCTCCAACGCAAACTATGGCTACACCTTC	CASSFSNANYGYTF
TRBV20-1	NA	NA	TRBJ2-5	TGCAGTGCCCCCGGCGGGGCTTTACAAGAGACCCAGTACTTC	CSAPGGALQETQYF
TRBV3-1	once	NA	TRBJ1-6	TGTGCCAGCAGCCAGGCGACAGATAATTCACCCCTCCACTTT	CASSQATDNSPLHF
TRBV29-1	many	TRBD1	TRBJ2-7	TGCAGCGTTGAAATATGGACAGGTTGGTCCTACGAGCAGTACTTC	CSVEIWTGWSYEQYF
TRBV12-3/TRBV12-4	NA	NA	TRBJ2-7	TGTGCCAGCAGGCTTGGTTCGGGGGCCTACGAGCAGTACTTC	CASRLGSGAYEQYF
TRBV21-1	NA	NA	TRBJ2-7	TGTGCCAGCAGCAAAGCGCTTTCGTCGGGGGACAGGGAGTCTAGCAACGAGCAGTACTTC	CASSKALSSGDRESSNEQYF
TRBV7-3	few	NA	TRBJ2-7	TGTGCCAGCAGCTTATCAGGGGATACCTACGAGCAGTACTTC	CASSLSGDTYEQYF
TRBV29-1	NA	NA	TRBJ1-4	TGCAGCGTTGAAATTCCGACCGTAACTAATGAAAAACTGTTTTTT	CSVEIPTVTNEKLFF
TRBV6-1	NA	NA	TRBJ2-5	TGTGCCAGCACCTTAGGGACGAACGTGGAGACCCAGTACTTC	CASTLGTNVETQYF
TRBV12-3/TRBV12-4	NA	TRBD1	TRBJ1-5	TGTGCCAGCAGTTCCCGGACAGGGGGGAGCAATCAGCCCCAGCATTTT	CASSSRTGGSNQPQHF
TRBV7-7	few	NA	TRBJ2-5	TGTGCTAGCAGCTTACTGGGTCAGGGGGAGACCCAGTACTTC	CASSLLGQGETQYF
TRBV30	NA	NA	TRBJ2-4	TGTGCCTGGAGCGGGGACAAAAACATTCAGTACTTC	CAWSGDKNIQYF
TRBV5-6	few	NA	TRBJ2-3	TGTGCCAGCGGGAAATCATATACGCAGTATTTT	CASGKSYTQYF
TRBV27	NA	NA	TRBJ1-2	TGTGCCAGCAGTCCTCAGGGTAGAGGCTACACCTTC	CASSPQGRGYTF
TRBV6-5	NA	NA	TRBJ1-1	TGTGCCAGGGGGGCAACCTGGTTCACTGAAGCTTTCTTT	CARGATWFTEAFF
TRBV12-3/TRBV12-4	NA	NA	TRBJ1-1	TGTGCCAGCAGGGGGGCAGGGTGGGCTTTCTTT	CASRGAGWAFF
TRBV7-2	NA	NA	TRBJ2-1	TGTGCCAGCAGCCAATTAATACCAGATGAGCAGTTCTTC	CASSQLIPDEQFF
TRBV12-3/TRBV12-4	NA	NA	TRBJ2-6	TGTGCCAGCAGTTTGAATTGGGGGCCTGGGGCCAACGTCCTGACTTTC	CASSLNWGPGANVLTF
TRBV29-1	NA	NA	TRBJ1-1	TGCAGCGTTGAGCACAGGTTCGAGACCCTGAACACTGAAGCTTTCTTT	CSVEHRFETLNTEAFF
TRBV7-9	NA	NA	TRBJ1-2	TGTGCCAGCAGCTTAATACAGTTCAATGGCTACACCTTC	CASSLIQFNGYTF
TRBV5-5	NA	NA	TRBJ2-1	TGTGCCAGCAGCTTGATTCTCGTATCCAATGAGCAGTTCTTC	CASSLILVSNEQFF
TRBV29-1	NA	NA	TRBJ2-3	TGCAGCGTTCGAGGGGCGGGCACAGATACGCGGTATTTT	CSVRGAGTDTRYF
TRBV7-9	NA	NA	TRBJ2-5	TGTGCCAGCAGCTATGGACAAAGGGGTCATGAGACCCAGTACTTC	CASSYGQRGHETQYF
TRBV5-1	few	NA	TRBJ1-5	TGCGCCAGCAGCCCGGTCGGTTTCAATCAGCCCCAGCATTTT	CASSPVGFNQPQHF
TRBV7-9	NA	TRBD2	TRBJ2-3	TGTGCCAGCAGCTTACGACTAGCGGAACGCACAGATACGCAGTATTTT	CASSLRLAERTDTQYF
TRBV12-3/TRBV12-4	NA	TRBD2	TRBJ2-3	TGTGCCAGCAGTTTTAGGCGGGAGATCACAGATACGCAGTATTTT	CASSFRREITDTQYF
TRBV20-1	NA	TRBD2	TRBJ2-5	TGCAGTGCTAGAGAGAGTCGGGCGGGAGTAGAGACTCAGTACTTC	CSARESRAGVETQYF
TRBV11-2	few	NA	TRBJ2-1	TGTGCCAGCAGCTTAAGACAGGTTTACAATGAGCAGTTCTTC	CASSLRQVYNEQFF
TRBV5-6	NA	NA	TRBJ1-2	TGTGCCAGCAGCTTGAACAGGATTTACTATGGCTACACCTTC	CASSLNRIYYGYTF
TRBV27	many	TRBD2	TRBJ2-1	TGTGCCAGCAGTTCCCTTAGCGGGGGCTCCTACAATGAGCAGTTCTTC	CASSSLSGGSYNEQFF
TRBV6-1	NA	TRBD1	TRBJ1-2	TGTGCCAGCATGTGGCCGGGACAGGGATATGGCTACACCTTC	CASMWPGQGYGYTF
TRBV12-3/TRBV12-4	once	NA	TRBJ1-4	TGTGCCAGCAGTCCCGCCGGGGGGCGGGCTAATGAAAAACTGTTTTTT	CASSPAGGRANEKLFF
TRBV9	once	TRBD1	TRBJ2-3	TGTGCCAGCAGCGTAGATGGACAGGATAGCACAGATACGCAGTATTTT	CASSVDGQDSTDTQYF
TRBV5-1	once	NA	TRBJ2-1	TGCGCCGGCAGATGGGACGTGAGCTCCTACAATGAGCAGTTCTTC	CAGRWDVSSYNEQFF
TRBV4-1	few	NA	TRBJ2-7	TGCGCCAGCAGCCCAGACGGGGGACCCTACGAGCAGTACTTC	CASSPDGGPYEQYF
TRBV5-1	many	NA	TRBJ2-7	TGCGCCAGCAGCTTGGGACAGGAATACGAGCAGTACTTC	CASSLGQEYEQYF
TRBV29-1	NA	TRBD1	TRBJ1-2	TGCAGCGTTGAGAGACAGGGGCTCTATGGCTACACCTTC	CSVERQGLYGYTF
TRBV5-1	NA	TRBD1	TRBJ2-1	TGCGCCAGCAGCGAACTCACAGGGGGATCCTACAATGAGCAGTTCTTC	CASSELTGGSYNEQFF
TRBV20-1	few	NA	TRBJ1-2	TGCAGTGCTAGAGACCCGACAGGCCATACTAACTATGGCTACACCTTC	CSARDPTGHTNYGYTF
TRBV7-2	NA	NA	TRBJ2-3	TGTGCTAGCAGCTTAGTGGCAGGGGCAGATACGCAGTATTTT	CASSLVAGADTQYF
TRBV7-9	NA	NA	TRBJ2-7	TGTGCCAGCAGCTACTCCGAAGACAGATACTACGAGCAGTACTTC	CASSYSEDRYYEQYF
TRBV5-1	NA	TRBD1	TRBJ1-2	TGCGCCAGCAGCTCCAGACCCTCAAGAGACAGGGGAGGGTATGGCTACACCTTC	CASSSRPSRDRGGYGYTF
TRBV20-1	NA	TRBD2	TRBJ2-1	TGCAGTGCTAGGGCCAGCGGGAGCGCGGACGGTCAGCAGTTCTTC	CSARASGSADGQQFF
TRBV7-2	once	NA	TRBJ2-7	TGTGCCAGCAGCCCGACTCGGGCGGACGAGCAGTACTTC	CASSPTRADEQYF
TRBV7-2	NA	TRBD2	TRBJ2-1	TGTGCCAGCAGCTTAGCGGGGCTAGGACTAGCGGCCTACAATGAGCAGTTCTTC	CASSLAGLGLAAYNEQFF
TRBV29-1	NA	NA	TRBJ2-3	TGCAGCGTTCGACTCGGACTTTTGACAGATACGCAGTATTTT	CSVRLGLLTDTQYF
TRBV4-1	few	NA	TRBJ2-1	TGCGCCAGCAGCTCGACAGCTGGCTCCTACAATGAGCAGTTCTTC	CASSSTAGSYNEQFF
TRBV5-1	many	TRBD1	TRBJ2-7	TGCGCCAGCAGCTGGGACAGCTCCTACGAGCAGTACTTC	CASSWDSSYEQYF